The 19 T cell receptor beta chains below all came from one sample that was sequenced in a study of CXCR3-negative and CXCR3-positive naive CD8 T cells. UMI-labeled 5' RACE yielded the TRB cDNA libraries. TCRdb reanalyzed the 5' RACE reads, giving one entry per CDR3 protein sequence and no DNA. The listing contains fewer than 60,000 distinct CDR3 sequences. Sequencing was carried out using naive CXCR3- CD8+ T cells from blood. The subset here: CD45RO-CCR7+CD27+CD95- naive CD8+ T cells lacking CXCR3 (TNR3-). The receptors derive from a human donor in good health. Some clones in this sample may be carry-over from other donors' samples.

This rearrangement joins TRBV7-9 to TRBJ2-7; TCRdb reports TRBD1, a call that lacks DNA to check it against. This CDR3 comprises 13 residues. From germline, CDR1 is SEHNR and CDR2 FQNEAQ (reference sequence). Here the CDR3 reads CASSLGTGDEQYF.

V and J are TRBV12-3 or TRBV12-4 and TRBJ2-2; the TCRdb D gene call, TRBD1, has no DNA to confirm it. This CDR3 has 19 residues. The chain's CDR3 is CASSRVRGDLYSNTGELFF.

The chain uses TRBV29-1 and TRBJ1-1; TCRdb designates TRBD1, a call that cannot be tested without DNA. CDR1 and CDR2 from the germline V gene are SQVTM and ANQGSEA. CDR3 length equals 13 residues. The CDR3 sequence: CSVDYRGNTEAFF.

This CDR3 reads CSVVGGPAYEQYF. The genes are TRBV29-1 and TRBJ2-7; the D call of TRBD2 rests on TCRdb alone, since no DNA is present to check it. Germline V gives CDR1 SQVTM, CDR2 ANQGSEA. The CDR3 runs to 13 residues.

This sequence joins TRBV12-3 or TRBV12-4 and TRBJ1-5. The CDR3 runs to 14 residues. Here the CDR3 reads CASSLGLSNQPQHF.

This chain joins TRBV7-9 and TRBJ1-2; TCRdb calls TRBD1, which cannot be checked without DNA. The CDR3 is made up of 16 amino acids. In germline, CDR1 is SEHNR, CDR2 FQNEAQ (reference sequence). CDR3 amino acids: CASSSHSTGGREGYTF. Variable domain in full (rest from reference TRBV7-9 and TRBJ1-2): DTGVSQNPRHKITKRGQNVTFRCDPISEHNRLYWYRQTLGQGPEFLTYFQNEAQLEKSRLLSDRFSAERPKGSFSTLEIQRTEQGDSAMYLCASSSHSTGGREGYTFGSGTRLTVV.

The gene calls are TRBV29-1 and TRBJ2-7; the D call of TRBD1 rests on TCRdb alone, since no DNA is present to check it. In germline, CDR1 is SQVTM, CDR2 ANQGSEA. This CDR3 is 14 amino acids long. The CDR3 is CSVPGHPSSYEQYF.

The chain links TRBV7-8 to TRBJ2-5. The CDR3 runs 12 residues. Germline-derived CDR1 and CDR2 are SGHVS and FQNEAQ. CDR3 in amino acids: CASSLRNGAQYF.

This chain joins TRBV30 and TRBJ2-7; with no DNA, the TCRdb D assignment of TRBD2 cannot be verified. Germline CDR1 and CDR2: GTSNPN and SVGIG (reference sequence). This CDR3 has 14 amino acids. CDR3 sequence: CAWSPTGGPYEQYF.

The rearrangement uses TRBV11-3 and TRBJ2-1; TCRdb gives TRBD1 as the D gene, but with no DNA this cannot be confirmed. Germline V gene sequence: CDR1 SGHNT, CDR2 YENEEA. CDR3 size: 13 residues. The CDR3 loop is CASGPGQGNEQFF.

The CDR3 spells CASSDRKGGDKYEQFF. J is TRBJ2-1 and V is TRBV6-4; absent DNA, TCRdb's TRBD1 call cannot be checked. The germline V gene encodes CDR1 MRHNA and CDR2 SNTAGT. The CDR3 spans 16 residues.

The CDR3 protein is CASSQAPADYEQYF. The V call is TRBV4-3, the J call TRBJ2-7; the TCRdb call, TRBD1, lacks DNA for checking. The length of the CDR3 is 14 residues. CDR1 and CDR2 from the germline V gene are LGHNA and YSLEER.

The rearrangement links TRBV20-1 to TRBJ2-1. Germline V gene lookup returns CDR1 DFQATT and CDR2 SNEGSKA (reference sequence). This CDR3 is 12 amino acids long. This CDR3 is CSAREARNEQFF.

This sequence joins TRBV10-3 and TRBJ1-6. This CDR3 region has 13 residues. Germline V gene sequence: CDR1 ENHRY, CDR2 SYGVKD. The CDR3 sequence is CAISDFSNSPLHF.

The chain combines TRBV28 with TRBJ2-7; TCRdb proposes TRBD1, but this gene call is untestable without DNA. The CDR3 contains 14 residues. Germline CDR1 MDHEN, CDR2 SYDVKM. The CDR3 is CATFGLDRDYEQYF. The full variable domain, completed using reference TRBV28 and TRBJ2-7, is DVKVTQSSRYLVKRTGEKVFLECVQDMDHENMFWYRQDPGLGLRLIYFSYDVKMKEKGDIPEGYSVSREKKERFSLILESASTNQTSMYLCATFGLDRDYEQYFGPGTRLTVT.

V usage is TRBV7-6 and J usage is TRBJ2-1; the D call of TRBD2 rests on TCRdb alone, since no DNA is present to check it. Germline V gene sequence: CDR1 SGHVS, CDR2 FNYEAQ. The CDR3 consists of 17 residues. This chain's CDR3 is CASSIGLAGVLGNEQFF.

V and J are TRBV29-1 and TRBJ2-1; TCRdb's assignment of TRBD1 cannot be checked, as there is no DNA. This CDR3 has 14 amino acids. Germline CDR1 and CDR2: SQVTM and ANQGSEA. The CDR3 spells CSVTGTGSYNEQFF.

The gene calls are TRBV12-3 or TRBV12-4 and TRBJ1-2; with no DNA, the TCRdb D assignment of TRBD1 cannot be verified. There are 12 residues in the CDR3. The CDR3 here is CASRTTGDGYTF.

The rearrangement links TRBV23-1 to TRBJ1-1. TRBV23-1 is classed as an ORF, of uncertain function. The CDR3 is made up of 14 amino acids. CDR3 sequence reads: CASSQLGMNTEAFF.